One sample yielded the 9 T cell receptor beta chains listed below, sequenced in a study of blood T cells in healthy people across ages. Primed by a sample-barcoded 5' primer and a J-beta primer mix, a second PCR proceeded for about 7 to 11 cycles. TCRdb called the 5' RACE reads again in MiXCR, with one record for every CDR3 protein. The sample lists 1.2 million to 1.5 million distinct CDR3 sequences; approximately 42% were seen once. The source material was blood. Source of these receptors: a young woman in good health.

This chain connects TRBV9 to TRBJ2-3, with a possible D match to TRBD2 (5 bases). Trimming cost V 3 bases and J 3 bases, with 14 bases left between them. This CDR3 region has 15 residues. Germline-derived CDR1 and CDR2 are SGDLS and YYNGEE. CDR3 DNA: TGTGCCAGCAGCGCCCTTGGACTGTATACAGATACGCAGTATTTT. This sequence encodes CASSALGLYTDTQYF.

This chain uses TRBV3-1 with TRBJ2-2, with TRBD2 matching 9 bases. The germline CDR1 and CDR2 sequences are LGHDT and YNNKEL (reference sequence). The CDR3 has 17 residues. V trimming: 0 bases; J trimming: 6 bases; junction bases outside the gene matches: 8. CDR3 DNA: TGTGCCAGCAGCCAAGAATATAGGACTAGCGAGGCCGGGGAGCTGTTTTTT. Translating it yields CASSQEYRTSEAGELFF. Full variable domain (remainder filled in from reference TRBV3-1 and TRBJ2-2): DTAVSQTPKYLVTQMGNDKSIKCEQNLGHDTMYWYKQDSKKFLKIMFSYNNKELIINETVPNRFSPKSPDKAHLNLHINSLELGDSAVYFCASSQEYRTSEAGELFFGEGSRLTVL.

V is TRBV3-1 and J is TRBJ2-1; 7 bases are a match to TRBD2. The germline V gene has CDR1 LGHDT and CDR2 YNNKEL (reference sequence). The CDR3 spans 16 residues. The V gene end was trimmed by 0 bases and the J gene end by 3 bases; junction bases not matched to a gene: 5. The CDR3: CASSQDLAAVYNEQFF. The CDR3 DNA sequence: TGTGCCAGCAGCCAAGATCTAGCGGCTGTCTACAATGAGCAGTTCTTC.

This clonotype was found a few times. In DNA form, the CDR3 reads TGCAGCGTTGAAGAAGGTAGCCTGGGGGAGACCCAGTACTTC. Translation: CSVEEGSLGETQYF. V and J are TRBV29-1 and TRBJ2-5, with D unclear. V lost 0 bases, J lost 5 bases, and 13 bases lay in between. Germline-derived CDR1 and CDR2 are SQVTM and ANQGSEA. The CDR3 is 14 amino acids.

CDR3 region: CASSNRGRDQPQHF. CDR3 nucleotides: TGTGCCAGTTCGAACAGGGGGCGCGATCAGCCCCAGCATTTT. V and J are TRBV12-3 or TRBV12-4 and TRBJ1-5; the match to TRBD1 covers 9 bases. The ends lost 9 bases at V and 5 bases at J; junction bases unmatched: 8. The CDR3 contains 14 residues.

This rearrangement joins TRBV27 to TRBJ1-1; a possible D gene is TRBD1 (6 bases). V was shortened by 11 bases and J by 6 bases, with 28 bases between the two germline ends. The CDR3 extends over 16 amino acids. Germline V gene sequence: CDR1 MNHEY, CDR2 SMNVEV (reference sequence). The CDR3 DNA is TGTGCCGCCCAAGAAACAGGGACATCCGCGGGAGCTGAAGCTTTCTTT. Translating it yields CAAQETGTSAGAEAFF.

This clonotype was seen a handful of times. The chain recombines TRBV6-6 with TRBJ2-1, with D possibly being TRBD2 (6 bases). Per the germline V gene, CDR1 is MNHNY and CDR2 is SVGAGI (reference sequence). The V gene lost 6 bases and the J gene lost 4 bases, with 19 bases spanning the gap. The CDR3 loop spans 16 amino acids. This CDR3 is CASSYPGLQAYNEQFF. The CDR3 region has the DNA TGTGCCAGCAGCTACCCGGGACTGCAGGCTTACAATGAGCAGTTCTTC.

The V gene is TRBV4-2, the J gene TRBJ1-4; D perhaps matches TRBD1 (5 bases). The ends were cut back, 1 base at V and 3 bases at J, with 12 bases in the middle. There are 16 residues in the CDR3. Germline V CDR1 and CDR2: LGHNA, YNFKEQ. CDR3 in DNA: TGTGCCAGCAGCCAAGTAGGGGACGGGGCTAATGAAAAACTGTTTTTT. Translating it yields CASSQVGDGANEKLFF.

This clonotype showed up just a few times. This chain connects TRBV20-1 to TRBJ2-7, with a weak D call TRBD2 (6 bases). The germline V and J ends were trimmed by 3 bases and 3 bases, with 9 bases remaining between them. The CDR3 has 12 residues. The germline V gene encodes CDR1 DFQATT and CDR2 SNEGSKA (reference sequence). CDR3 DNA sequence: TGCAGTGCTAGTACGGGACTCTACGAGCAGTACTTC. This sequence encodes CSASTGLYEQYF.